The clone carrying this TCR beta chain has just a few counts. Study processing details: Amplification of reference gene primers was used by the study to estimate nucleated cell counts. Only in-frame clones appear in the TCRdb table, and some are missing; sequencing was by immunoSEQ multiplex PCR. The DNA gave D and trimming, while V, J and clone size come from that table. The sample lists around 140,000 clones, 80% occurring once. The CDR3 is made up of 12 amino acids. Germline V gene data show CDR1 as GTSNPN and CDR2 as SVGIG (reference sequence). The V gene end was trimmed by 1 base and the J gene end by 9 bases; junction bases not matched to a gene: 4. This specimen belongs to a study of blood T cell repertoires in COVID-19. For the study at large: Italy, Spain and the United States were the sources of the convalescent and acute COVID-19 samples. Nucleic acid was either cDNA or gDNA, and it came from T cells, B-cell-depleted T cells, or PBMCs.

The genes are TRBV30 and TRBJ1-2; 8 bases align to TRBD1. Sequencing was carried out using peripheral blood. The sequence came from a man in his 70s who had recovered from COVID-19. CDR3 coding DNA: TGTGCCTGGAGTGGACAGGGGATTAGCTACACCTTC. Protein product: CAWSGQGISYTF.